This is a list of T cell receptor beta chains from one sample in a study of blood T cell repertoires in COVID-19. Using immunoSEQ multiplex PCR, the repertoire was profiled, and TCRdb retains in-frame clones only, with some absent. The sample holds 90,000 to 100,000 clones, less than 75% seen once. The sequencing input was peripheral blood. The receptors come from a woman aged 55 to 70 in a cohort sampled during active or convalescent COVID-19. Each CDR3 is given without its conserved first and last residue. A D gene is named only where the DNA matches it firmly. Size is stated for part of the rows, as once, few or many counts, or as a class when the clone is expanded.

NA	TRBV27	NA	ASSPLDSLNQPQH
few	TRBV5-4	NA	ASSSGEGLSSYNEQF
NA	TRBV7-2	NA	ASSPGPGTIYEQY
NA	TRBV7-8	NA	ASSLQNTEAF
NA	TRBV6-1	NA	ASSEPHRDDTQY
NA	TRBV30	TRBD2	AWTLGGAQETQY
NA	TRBV4-2	NA	ASTRGGGTDTQY
few	TRBV7-8	NA	ASSVGQSYEQY
NA	TRBV27	NA	ASSLRNGAVGGANVLT
few	TRBV7-3	NA	ASSLSGGAGGETQY
NA	TRBV5-1	NA	ASSLAGGSGTDTQY
NA	TRBV7-6	NA	ASSLVGRNQETQY
NA	TRBV11-2	TRBD2	ASAPELASDTQY
NA	TRBV4-3	NA	ASSQEAVYADTQY
NA	TRBV15	NA	ATSRDRNTEAF
NA	TRBV27	TRBD2	AVHSSGGAQY
NA	TRBV6-6	NA	ASSPGLRERPHNYGYT
NA	TRBV5-1	TRBD1	ASRTTGDSYEQY